Listed below are T cell receptor beta chains from one sample, sequenced in a study of radiotherapy plus CTLA-4 blockade in lung cancer. Sequencing was performed with immunoSEQ multiplex PCR; in TCRdb, only in-frame clones are kept and a portion is missing. The sample holds more than 95,000 clones; roughly 74% are singletons and the top ten take about 5%. The sequencing used peripheral blood, collected from a patient treated with radiotherapy plus ipilimumab. The source is a human donor with non-small cell lung cancer who had a partial response to radiotherapy plus ipilimumab. CDR3s include the opening cysteine and the closing phenylalanine or tryptophan. D genes are given only for firm matches. Expanded clones are given a class, and other clones once, few, many or no size at all.

>NA|NA|TRBV6-5|TRBJ2-3
TGTGCCAGCAGTTTCGAGTCAACGCCGATCACAGATACGCAGTATTTT
CASSFESTPITDTQYF
>NA|NA|TRBV5-1|TRBJ2-1
TGCGCCAGCAGCTTAACGGCGAGGCTCAATGAGCAGTTCTTC
CASSLTARLNEQFF
>TRBD1|NA|TRBV19|TRBJ1-2
TGTGCCAGCCGACAGGGGTATGGCTACACCTTC
CASRQGYGYTF
>TRBD1|NA|TRBV10-3|TRBJ2-6
TGTGCCATCAGCCGGGGACAGGAGATCAACGTCCTGACTTTC
CAISRGQEINVLTF
>NA|NA|TRBV4-1|TRBJ1-2
TGCGCCAGCAGCCAAGGGGGAGGGACGGTTCAGATCTATGGCTACACCTTC
CASSQGGGTVQIYGYTF
>TRBD1|NA|TRBV6-1|TRBJ1-2
TGTGCCAGCAGAGGGACAGGGAGCGCGGGGTATGGCTACACCTTC
CASRGTGSAGYGYTF
>NA|NA|TRBV11-1|TRBJ2-5
TGTGCCAGCAGCTTAGGGCTAGGACAAGAGACCCAGTACTTC
CASSLGLGQETQYF
>TRBD1|NA|TRBV27|TRBJ2-7
TGTGCCAGCAAGCCCCCGTACGGGACAGGGTCCTACGAGCAGTACTTC
CASKPPYGTGSYEQYF
>NA|few|TRBV6-5|TRBJ2-3
TGTGCCAGCAGGGGGGGTCTTTACACAGATACGCAGTATTTT
CASRGGLYTDTQYF
>NA|NA|TRBV19|TRBJ1-6
TGTGCCAGTAGAGCACCTTCGGGATCACCCCTCCACTTT
CASRAPSGSPLHF
>NA|few|TRBV10-3|TRBJ1-1
TGTGCCATCGGCGCGGGGTACACTGAAGCTTTCTTT
CAIGAGYTEAFF
>NA|once|TRBV2|TRBJ1-2
TGTGCCAGCAGTCCAGGGAACTATGGCTACACCTTC
CASSPGNYGYTF
>TRBD2|NA|TRBV7-2|TRBJ2-1
TGTGCCAGCAGCTTAGGTATGTCTAGCGGGAGAGTTCAGTTCTTC
CASSLGMSSGRVQFF
>NA|many|TRBV19|TRBJ2-2
TGTGCCAGTAGTATAGGGCTAGCGAGTTACGCGAACACCGGGGAGCTGTTTTTT
CASSIGLASYANTGELFF
>NA|NA|TRBV5-4|TRBJ1-2
TGTGCCAGCAGCCCAGGACCGACAGCCGACTATGGCTACACCTTC
CASSPGPTADYGYTF
>NA|NA|TRBV6-6|TRBJ1-1
TGTGCCAGCAGTTACTCGAGATCTCCTCTCTACACTGAAGCTTTCTTT
CASSYSRSPLYTEAFF
>TRBD2|NA|TRBV19|TRBJ2-1
TGTGCCAGTAGTATTCTCTTAGGGACTACCTACAATGAGCAGTTCTTC
CASSILLGTTYNEQFF
>NA|NA|TRBV6-6|TRBJ2-7
TGTGCCGGCAGTTACGACAGTCCCTACGAGCAGTACTTC
CAGSYDSPYEQYF
>NA|NA|TRBV5-5|TRBJ1-2
TGTGCCAGCAGCTTGCCAGGGAACTATGGCTACACCTTC
CASSLPGNYGYTF
>TRBD1|few|TRBV6-5|TRBJ1-1
TGTGCCAGCAGTATACAGGGGGCCCTGAACACTGAAGCTTTCTTT
CASSIQGALNTEAFF
>TRBD1|NA|TRBV10-3|TRBJ2-7
TGTGCCATCAGTGGGGGACAGGGATCCTACGAGCAGTACTTC
CAISGGQGSYEQYF
>NA|few|TRBV28|TRBJ1-1
TGTGCCAGCAGTTGGAGGAACACTGAAGCTTTCTTT
CASSWRNTEAFF
>TRBD1|NA|TRBV10-3|TRBJ2-2
TGTGCCATCAGCCCCTCCGGACAGGGGTTTGCCGGGGAGCTGTTTTTT
CAISPSGQGFAGELFF
>TRBD2|NA|TRBV6-5|TRBJ2-1
TGTGCCGGCCGCCCCAGCGGGATAGGCAATGAGCAGTTCTTC
CAGRPSGIGNEQFF
>NA|NA|TRBV5-8|TRBJ2-3
TGTGCCAGCAGCTTGTCTAGAGAAGATACGCAGTATTTT
CASSLSREDTQYF
>NA|medium-sized|TRBV6-1|TRBJ1-1
TGTGCCAGCCTCATCGGAGGCACTGAAGCTTTCTTT
CASLIGGTEAFF
>NA|few|TRBV5-1|TRBJ2-1
TGCGCCAGCAGCTTATTTGACAGCCTCTACAATGAGCAGTTCTTC
CASSLFDSLYNEQFF
>NA|NA|TRBV29-1|TRBJ2-3
TGCAGCGTAGGGTTTGACAGTCGGAGAAGGGATACGCAGTATTTT
CSVGFDSRRRDTQYF
>TRBD1|NA|TRBV15|TRBJ1-2
TGTGCCACCAGCAGAGAGACAGGGGGCGTCTATGGCTACACCTTC
CATSRETGGVYGYTF